This T cell receptor (beta chain) was retrieved from a study of blood T cell repertoires in COVID-19. As originally analysed: Reference gene primer amplification in the assay estimated nucleated cell counts. Clones were sequenced by immunoSEQ multiplex PCR, and TCRdb holds only the in-frame ones, with some missing. That table is the source of V, J and clone size, and D and trimming were worked out from the DNA. The sample has some 30,000 clones, 70% to 90% seen once. This clone was found once. Recruited during active infection, patients (from Seattle) were subsequently followed longitudinally. The sample consisted of peripheral blood. This sequence originates from a woman of 80 years or more with COVID-19, enrolled during active disease.

For the CDR3, the DNA is TGTGCCAGCAGCTTGGGGGCAGGCGGGGAGCTGTTTTTT. It translates to CASSLGAGGELFF. V usage is TRBV5-4 and J usage is TRBJ2-2, with D unclear. The CDR3 is 13 residues long. With 0 bases removed from V and 7 bases from J, the gap between germline ends came to 7 bases. Germline values: CDR1 SGHNT, CDR2 YYREEE (reference sequence).